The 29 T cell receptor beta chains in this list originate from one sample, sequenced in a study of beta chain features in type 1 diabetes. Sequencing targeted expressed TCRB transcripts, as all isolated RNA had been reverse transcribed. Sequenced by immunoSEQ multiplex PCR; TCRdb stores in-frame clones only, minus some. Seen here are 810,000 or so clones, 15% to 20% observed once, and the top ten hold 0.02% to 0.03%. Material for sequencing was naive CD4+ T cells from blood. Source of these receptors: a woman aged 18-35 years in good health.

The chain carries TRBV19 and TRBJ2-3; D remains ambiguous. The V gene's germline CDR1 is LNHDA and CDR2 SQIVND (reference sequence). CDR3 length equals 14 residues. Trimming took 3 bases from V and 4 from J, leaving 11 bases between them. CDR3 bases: TGTGCCAGTAGTATTCGACTTAGTTCAGATACGCAGTATTTT. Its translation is CASSIRLSSDTQYF. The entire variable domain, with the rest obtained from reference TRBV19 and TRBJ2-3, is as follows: DGGITQSPKYLFRKEGQNVTLSCEQNLNHDAMYWYRQDPGQGLRLIYYSQIVNDFQKGDIAEGYSVSREKKESFPLTVTSAQKNPTAFYLCASSIRLSSDTQYFGPGTRLTVL.

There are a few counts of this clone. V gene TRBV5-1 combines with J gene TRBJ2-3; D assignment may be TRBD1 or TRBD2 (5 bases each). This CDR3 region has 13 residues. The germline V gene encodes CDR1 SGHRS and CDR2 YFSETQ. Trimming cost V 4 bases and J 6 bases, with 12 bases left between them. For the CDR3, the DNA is TGCGCCAGCAGCCCAGGGCGGGTGGATACGCAGTATTTT. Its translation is CASSPGRVDTQYF.

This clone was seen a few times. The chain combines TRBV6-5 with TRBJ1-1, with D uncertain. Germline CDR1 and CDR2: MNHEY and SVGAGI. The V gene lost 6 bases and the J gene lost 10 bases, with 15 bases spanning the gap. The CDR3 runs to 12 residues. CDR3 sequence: CASSPGRLGAFF. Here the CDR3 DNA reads TGTGCCAGCAGCCCAGGCAGGCTAGGAGCTTTCTTT.

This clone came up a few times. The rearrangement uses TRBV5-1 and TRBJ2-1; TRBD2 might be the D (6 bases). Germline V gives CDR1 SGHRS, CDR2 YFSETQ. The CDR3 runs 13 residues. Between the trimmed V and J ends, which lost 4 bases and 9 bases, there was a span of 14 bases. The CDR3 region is CASSTSPEGEQFF. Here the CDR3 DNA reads TGCGCCAGCAGCACTAGCCCCGAAGGTGAGCAGTTCTTC.

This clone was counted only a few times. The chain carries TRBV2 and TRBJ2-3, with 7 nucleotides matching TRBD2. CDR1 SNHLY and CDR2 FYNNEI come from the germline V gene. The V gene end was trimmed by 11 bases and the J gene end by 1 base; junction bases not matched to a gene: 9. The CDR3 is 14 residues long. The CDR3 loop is CASLAAGGTDTQYF. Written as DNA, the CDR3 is TGTGCCTCCCTGGCGGCGGGGGGCACAGATACGCAGTATTTT.

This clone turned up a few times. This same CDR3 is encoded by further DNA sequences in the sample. CDR3 bases: TGTGCCAGCAGCTTTTCCGGGTCCTCCTACGAGCAGTACTTC. Protein product: CASSFSGSSYEQYF. The gene calls are TRBV7-9 and TRBJ2-7; D unresolved. V was clipped by 3 bases and J by 0 bases, with 9 bases between them. Germline lookup yields CDR1 SEHNR and CDR2 FQNEAQ (reference sequence). The CDR3 is made up of 14 amino acids.

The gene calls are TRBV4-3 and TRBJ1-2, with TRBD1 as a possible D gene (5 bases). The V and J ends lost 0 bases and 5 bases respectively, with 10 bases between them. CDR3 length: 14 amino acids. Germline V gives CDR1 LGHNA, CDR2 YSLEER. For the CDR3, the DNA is TGCGCCAGCAGCCAAGATAACAGGCTGTATGGCTACACCTTC. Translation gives CASSQDNRLYGYTF.

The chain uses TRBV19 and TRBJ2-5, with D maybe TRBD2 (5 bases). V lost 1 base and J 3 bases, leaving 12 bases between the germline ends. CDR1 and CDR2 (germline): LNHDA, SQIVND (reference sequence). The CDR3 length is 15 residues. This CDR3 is CASSIGGGLKETQYF. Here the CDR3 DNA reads TGTGCCAGTAGTATAGGTGGCGGACTCAAAGAGACCCAGTACTTC.

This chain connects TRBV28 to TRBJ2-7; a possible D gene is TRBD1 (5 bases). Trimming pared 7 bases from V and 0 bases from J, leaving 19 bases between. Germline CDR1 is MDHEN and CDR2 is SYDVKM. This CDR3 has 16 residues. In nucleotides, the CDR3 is TGTGCCAGCAACCCAGTCGGCAGGGCGCTCTCCTACGAGCAGTACTTC. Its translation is CASNPVGRALSYEQYF. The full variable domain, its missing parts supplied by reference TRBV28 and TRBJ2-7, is DVKVTQSSRYLVKRTGEKVFLECVQDMDHENMFWYRQDPGLGLRLIYFSYDVKMKEKGDIPEGYSVSREKKERFSLILESASTNQTSMYLCASNPVGRALSYEQYFGPGTRLTVT.

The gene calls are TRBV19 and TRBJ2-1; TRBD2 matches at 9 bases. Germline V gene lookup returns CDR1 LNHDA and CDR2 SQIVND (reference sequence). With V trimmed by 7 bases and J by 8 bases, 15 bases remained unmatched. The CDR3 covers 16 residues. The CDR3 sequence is CASTSNLSGRRYEQFF. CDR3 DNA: TGTGCCAGTACCTCGAACCTTAGCGGGAGAAGGTATGAGCAGTTCTTC.

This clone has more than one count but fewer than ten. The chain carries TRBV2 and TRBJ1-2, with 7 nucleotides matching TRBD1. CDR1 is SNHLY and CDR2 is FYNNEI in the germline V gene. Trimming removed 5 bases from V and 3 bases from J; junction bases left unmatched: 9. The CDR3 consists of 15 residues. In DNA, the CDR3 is TGTGCCAGCAGTCCCGACAGGGAAGTCGACTATGGCTACACCTTC. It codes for CASSPDREVDYGYTF.

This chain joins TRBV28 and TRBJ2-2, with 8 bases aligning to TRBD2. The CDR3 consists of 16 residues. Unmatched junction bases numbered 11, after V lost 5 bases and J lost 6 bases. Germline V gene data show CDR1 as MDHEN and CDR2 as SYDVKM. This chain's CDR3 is CASSPMSGSKAGELFF. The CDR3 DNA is TGTGCCAGCAGTCCCATGAGCGGGAGCAAGGCCGGGGAGCTGTTTTTT.

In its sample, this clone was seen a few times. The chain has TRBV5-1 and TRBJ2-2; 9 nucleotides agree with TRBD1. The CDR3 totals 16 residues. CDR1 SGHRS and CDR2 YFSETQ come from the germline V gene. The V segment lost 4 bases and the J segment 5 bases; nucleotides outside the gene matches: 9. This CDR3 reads CASSAQNRGLTGELFF. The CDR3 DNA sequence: TGCGCCAGCAGCGCCCAAAACAGGGGGCTGACCGGGGAGCTGTTTTTT.

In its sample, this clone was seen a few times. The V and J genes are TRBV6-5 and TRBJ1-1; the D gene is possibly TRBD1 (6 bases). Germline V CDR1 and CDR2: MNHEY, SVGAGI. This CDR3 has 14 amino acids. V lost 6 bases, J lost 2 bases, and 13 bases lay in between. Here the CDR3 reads CASSLQGPNTEAFF. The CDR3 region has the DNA TGTGCCAGCAGCTTACAGGGCCCCAACACTGAAGCTTTCTTT.

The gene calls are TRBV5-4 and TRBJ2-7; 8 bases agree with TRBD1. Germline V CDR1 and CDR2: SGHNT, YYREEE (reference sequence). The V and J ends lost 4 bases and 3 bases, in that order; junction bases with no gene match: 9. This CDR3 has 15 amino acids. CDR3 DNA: TGTGCCAGCAGCCCTGACAGGGGCCTTCGCTACGAGCAGTACTTC. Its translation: CASSPDRGLRYEQYF.

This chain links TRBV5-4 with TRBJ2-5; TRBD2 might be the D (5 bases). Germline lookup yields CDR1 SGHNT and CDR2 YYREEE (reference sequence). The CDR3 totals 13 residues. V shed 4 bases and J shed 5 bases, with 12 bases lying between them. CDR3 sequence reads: CASSTGLPETQYF. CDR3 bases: TGTGCCAGCAGCACGGGGTTGCCGGAGACCCAGTACTTC.

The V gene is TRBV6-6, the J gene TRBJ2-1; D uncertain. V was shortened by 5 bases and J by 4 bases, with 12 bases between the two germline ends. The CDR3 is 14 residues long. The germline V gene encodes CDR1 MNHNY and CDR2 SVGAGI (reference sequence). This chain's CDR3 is CASSHGYSYNEQFF. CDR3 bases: TGTGCCAGCAGTCACGGGTATTCGTACAATGAGCAGTTCTTC.

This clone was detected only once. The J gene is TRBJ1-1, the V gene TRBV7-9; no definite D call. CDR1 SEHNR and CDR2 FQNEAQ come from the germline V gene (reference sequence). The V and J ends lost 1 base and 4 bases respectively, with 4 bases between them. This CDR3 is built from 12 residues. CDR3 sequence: CASSLGSTEAFF. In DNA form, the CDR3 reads TGTGCCAGCAGCTTAGGGAGCACTGAAGCTTTCTTT.

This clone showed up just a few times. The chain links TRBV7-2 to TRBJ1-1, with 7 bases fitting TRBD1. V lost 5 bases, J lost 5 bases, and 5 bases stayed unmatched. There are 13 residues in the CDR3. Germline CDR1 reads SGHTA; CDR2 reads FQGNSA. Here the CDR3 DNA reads TGTGCCAGCAGCCTGACAGGGAGGACTGAAGCTTTCTTT. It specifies CASSLTGRTEAFF.

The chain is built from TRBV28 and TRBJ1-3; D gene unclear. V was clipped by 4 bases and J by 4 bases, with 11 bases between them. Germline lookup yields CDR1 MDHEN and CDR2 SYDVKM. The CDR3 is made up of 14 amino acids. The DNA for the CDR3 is TGTGCCAGCAGTTCCGGAGGAGCCGGAAACACCATATATTTT. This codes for CASSSGGAGNTIYF.

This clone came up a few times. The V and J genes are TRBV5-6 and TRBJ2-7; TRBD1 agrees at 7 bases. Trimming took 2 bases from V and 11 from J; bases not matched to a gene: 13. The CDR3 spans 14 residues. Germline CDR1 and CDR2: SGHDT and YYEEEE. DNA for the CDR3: TGTGCCAGCAGCTTACGAGACAGGGTACAATCGGAGTACTTC. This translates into CASSLRDRVQSEYF.

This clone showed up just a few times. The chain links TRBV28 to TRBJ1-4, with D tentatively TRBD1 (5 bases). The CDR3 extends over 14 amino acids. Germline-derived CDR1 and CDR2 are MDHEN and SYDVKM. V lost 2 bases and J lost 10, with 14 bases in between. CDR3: CASSLRGGIGKLFF. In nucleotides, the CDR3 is TGTGCCAGCAGTTTACGCGGGGGGATTGGAAAACTGTTTTTT.

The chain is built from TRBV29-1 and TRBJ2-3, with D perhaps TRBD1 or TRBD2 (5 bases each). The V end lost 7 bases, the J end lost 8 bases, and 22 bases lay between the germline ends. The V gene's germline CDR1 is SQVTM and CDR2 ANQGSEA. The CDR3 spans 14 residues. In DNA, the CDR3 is TGCAGCGGCTTGAAAGTGGGACCATGGGGTACGCAGTATTTT. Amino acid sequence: CSGLKVGPWGTQYF.

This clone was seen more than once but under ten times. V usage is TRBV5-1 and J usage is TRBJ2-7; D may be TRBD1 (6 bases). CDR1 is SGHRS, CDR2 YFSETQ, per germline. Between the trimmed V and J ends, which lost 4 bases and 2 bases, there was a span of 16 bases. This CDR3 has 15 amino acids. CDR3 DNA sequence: TGCGCCAGCAGCCGTACAGGACAGACCACCTACGAGCAGTACTTC. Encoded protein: CASSRTGQTTYEQYF.

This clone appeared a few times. The chain's CDR3 is CASSQELADTQYF. The CDR3 coding sequence is TGTGCCAGCAGCCAAGAACTTGCAGATACGCAGTATTTT. J is TRBJ2-3 and V is TRBV14, with D uncertain. The CDR3 runs to 13 residues. V was clipped by 0 bases and J by 4 bases, with 5 bases between them. Per the germline V gene, CDR1 is SGHDN and CDR2 is FVKESK.

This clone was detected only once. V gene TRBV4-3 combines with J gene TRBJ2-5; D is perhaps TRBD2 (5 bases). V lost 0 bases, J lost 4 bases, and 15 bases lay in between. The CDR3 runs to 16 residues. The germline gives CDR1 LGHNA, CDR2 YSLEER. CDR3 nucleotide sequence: TGCGCCAGCAGCCAAGAGCGGACCGGGATGGGAGAGACCCAGTACTTC. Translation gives CASSQERTGMGETQYF.

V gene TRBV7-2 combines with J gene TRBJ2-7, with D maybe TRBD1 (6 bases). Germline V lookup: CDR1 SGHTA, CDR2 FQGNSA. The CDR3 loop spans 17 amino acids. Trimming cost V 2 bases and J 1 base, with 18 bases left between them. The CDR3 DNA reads TGTGCCAGCAGCTTACAGTTGGCGGTCAGGGGTTCCTACGAGCAGTACTTC. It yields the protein CASSLQLAVRGSYEQYF. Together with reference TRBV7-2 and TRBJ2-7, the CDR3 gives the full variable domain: GAGVSQSPSNKVTEKGKDVELRCDPISGHTALYWYRQSLGQGLEFLIYFQGNSAPDKSGLPSDRFSAERTGGSVSTLTIQRTQQEDSAVYLCASSLQLAVRGSYEQYFGPGTRLTVT.

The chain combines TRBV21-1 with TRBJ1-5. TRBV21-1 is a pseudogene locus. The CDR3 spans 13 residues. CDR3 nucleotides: TGTGCCAGCAGCAAACACCGAGATCAGCCCCAGCATTTT. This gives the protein CASSKHRDQPQHF.

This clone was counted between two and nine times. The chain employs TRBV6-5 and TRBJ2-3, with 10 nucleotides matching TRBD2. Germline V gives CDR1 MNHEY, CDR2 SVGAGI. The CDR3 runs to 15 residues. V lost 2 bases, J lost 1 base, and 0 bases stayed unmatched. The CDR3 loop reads CASSYGTSGTDTQYF. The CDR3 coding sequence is TGTGCCAGCAGTTACGGGACTAGCGGCACAGATACGCAGTATTTT.